This is a list of T cell receptor beta chains from one sample in a study of T cell responses to AZD1222 COVID-19 vaccine. Repertoires were generated with immunoSEQ multiplex PCR, while TCRdb's copy carries only in-frame clones and drops some. Among 90,000 to 150,000 clones listed, 88% were seen once. The source was peripheral blood, collected 28 days after the second AZD1222 dose. Source of these receptors: an adult who received the AZD1222 COVID-19 vaccine. CDR3s include the opening cysteine and the closing phenylalanine or tryptophan. Each record gives: clone size, V gene, D gene, J gene, CDR3 protein, CDR3 DNA. D genes are given only for firm matches. Clone size, where shown, is once, few, many, or a class for clones that have expanded.

few	TRBV19	TRBD2	TRBJ2-3	CASSIGGGATDTQYF	TGTGCCAGTAGTATTGGCGGGGGGGCGACAGATACGCAGTATTTT
.	TRBV7-2	.	TRBJ2-7	CASSLDPGYNEQYF	TGTGCCAGCAGCTTAGATCCAGGGTACAACGAGCAGTACTTC
.	TRBV6-2/TRBV6-3	.	TRBJ1-3	CASSYENTIYF	TGTGCCAGCAGTTACGAGAACACCATATATTTT
.	TRBV3-1/TRBV3-2	.	TRBJ2-4	CASSPLFSAKNIQYF	TGTGCCAGCAGCCCCCTCTTCTCGGCCAAAAACATTCAGTACTTC
once	TRBV15	TRBD1	TRBJ2-1	CATSRVIQGGEQFF	TGTGCCACCAGCAGGGTTATACAGGGGGGTGAGCAGTTCTTC
.	TRBV6-2/TRBV6-3	.	TRBJ2-3	CASSYRGTDTQYF	TGTGCCAGCAGTTACCGAGGCACAGATACGCAGTATTTT
few	TRBV19	.	TRBJ2-1	CATSKGQEANEQFF	TGTGCCACAAGCAAGGGGCAGGAGGCCAATGAGCAGTTCTTC
.	TRBV14	.	TRBJ2-7	CASSPGGDFGSYEQYF	TGTGCCAGCAGCCCAGGTGGGGACTTCGGTTCATACGAGCAGTACTTC
few	TRBV19	.	TRBJ1-5	CASSINGQDSNQPQHF	TGTGCCAGTAGTATAAACGGGCAAGATAGCAATCAGCCCCAGCATTTT
.	TRBV4-3	.	TRBJ1-1	CASSQDEATEAFF	TGCGCCAGCAGCCAAGATGAGGCCACTGAAGCTTTCTTT
.	TRBV6-2/TRBV6-3	.	TRBJ1-1	CASSTPTGRLMNTEAFF	TGTGCCAGCAGTACCCCGACAGGCCGACTCATGAACACTGAAGCTTTCTTT
.	TRBV6-5	.	TRBJ1-3	CASRSSRGNTIYF	TGTGCCAGCAGGAGTAGTCGAGGAAACACCATATATTTT
.	TRBV5-1	TRBD1	TRBJ2-6	CASSFWGQGWGSGANVLTF	TGCGCCAGCAGCTTTTGGGGACAGGGATGGGGTTCTGGGGCCAACGTCCTGACTTTC
.	TRBV4-1	TRBD2	TRBJ2-7	CASSQDSLAGNEQYF	TGCGCCAGCAGCCAAGATTCCCTAGCGGGGAACGAGCAGTACTTC
.	TRBV27	.	TRBJ1-1	CASSLSGIGGAFF	TGTGCCAGCAGTTTATCGGGGATAGGGGGAGCTTTCTTT
.	TRBV28	.	TRBJ1-5	CTSSVPYSNQPQHF	TGCACCTCAAGTGTCCCGTATAGCAATCAGCCCCAGCATTTT
few	TRBV27	TRBD2	TRBJ2-5	CASSPRTSGRQTQYF	TGTGCCAGCAGTCCCCGGACTAGCGGGAGGCAGACCCAGTACTTC
.	TRBV6-1	TRBD1	TRBJ1-1	CASSGQGIEAFF	TGTGCCAGCAGCGGACAGGGGATTGAAGCTTTCTTT
.	TRBV11-2	.	TRBJ2-1	CASSQTGDGSNEQFF	TGTGCCAGCAGCCAAACGGGGGATGGGAGCAATGAGCAGTTCTTC
.	TRBV7-9	.	TRBJ2-3	CASSLATPDTDTQYF	TGTGCCAGCAGCTTAGCCACCCCCGACACAGATACGCAGTATTTT
.	TRBV28	.	TRBJ1-4	CASSSRNRGTMPPTNEKLFF	TGTGCCAGCAGTTCCCGTAACCGGGGGACCATGCCCCCAACTAATGAAAAACTGTTTTTT
.	TRBV6-5	.	TRBJ1-1	CASRRGGSNTEAFF	TGTGCCAGCCGCCGCGGGGGGTCAAACACTGAAGCTTTCTTT
.	TRBV24-1	TRBD1	TRBJ2-1	CATSDPGQGPPYEQFF	TGTGCCACCAGTGATCCGGGACAGGGCCCCCCGTATGAGCAGTTCTTC
.	TRBV19	.	TRBJ2-2	CASTSPNTGELFF	TGTGCCAGTACATCACCCAACACCGGGGAGCTGTTTTTT
.	TRBV9	.	TRBJ2-3	CASSVSGTQYF	TGTGCCAGCAGCGTCAGCGGTACGCAGTATTTT
once	TRBV4-3	.	TRBJ1-2	CASSQGPAGKTDYTF	TGCGCCAGCAGCCAAGGCCCGGCAGGCAAAACCGACTACACCTTC
.	TRBV29-1	.	TRBJ2-6	CSAAVYSGANVLTF	TGCAGCGCTGCGGTATACTCTGGGGCCAACGTCCTGACTTTC
.	TRBV4-1	TRBD1	TRBJ1-2	CASSQGVGQVHGYTF	TGCGCCAGCAGCCAAGGGGTGGGACAGGTACATGGCTACACCTTC
.	TRBV4-3	TRBD2	TRBJ2-3	CASSQVLGLSGGDTQYF	TGCGCCAGCAGCCAAGTGCTCGGGCTTAGCGGGGGAGATACGCAGTATTTT
.	TRBV2	.	TRBJ2-2	CASSERGVEVTAGELFF	TGTGCCAGCAGTGAAAGGGGGGTCGAGGTAACCGCCGGGGAGCTGTTTTTT
.	TRBV19	.	TRBJ2-1	CASSIFVNEQFF	TGTGCCAGTAGTATTTTTGTTAATGAGCAGTTCTTC
few	TRBV6-2/TRBV6-3	TRBD2	TRBJ2-1	CASSYTASGANEQFF	TGTGCCAGCAGTTACACGGCTAGCGGGGCCAATGAGCAGTTCTTC
.	TRBV7-3	.	TRBJ1-5	CASSPTGNQPQHF	TGTGCCAGCAGCCCCACTGGCAATCAGCCCCAGCATTTT
.	TRBV6-2/TRBV6-3	TRBD1	TRBJ1-1	CASSYTVQGDHTEAFF	TGTGCCAGCAGTTACACCGTACAGGGGGACCACACTGAAGCTTTCTTT
.	TRBV3-1/TRBV3-2	.	TRBJ2-7	CASSQPPPYEQYF	TGTGCCAGCAGCCAACCACCCCCCTACGAGCAGTACTTC